A single T cell receptor (beta chain) is shown here with its context. Only a few counts were recorded for this clonotype. Its target antigen remains unknown. The record has no base qualities; no much larger clone is one base away. This entry is derived from a study of T cells in Graves' hyperthyroidism and ophthalmopathy (dated by TCRdb to between 2018 and 2021). About the investigation overall: Peripheral blood samples were taken at the time of initial diagnosis, prior to any treatment. TCR Vbeta CDR3 sequencing of 130 to 150 peripheral blood samples (roughly 41 ophthalmopathy, roughly 72 hyperthyroidism and roughly 17 progressor patients) is reported in the paper. The roughly 94 discovery patients were randomly divided into training and test sets at a 7:3 ratio. After sampling, hyperthyroidism patients received methimazole starting at 30 mg daily, and ophthalmopathy patients received high-dose intravenous methylprednisolone. Prospective prediction of ophthalmopathy was tested in an independent validation cohort consisting of 18 to 20 hyperthyroidism patients and more than 15 patients who later progressed to ophthalmopathy. In addition, the study compared T-cell repertoires in thyroid tissue and in blood from about 6 Graves' hyperthyroidism patients. To identify distinguishing TCR V-J signatures, a discovery cohort of some 100 patients was used, comprising some 45 with Graves' ophthalmopathy and about 59 with stable Graves' hyperthyroidism.

The paper as a whole reports these results and caveats: In validation, the model predicted progression to ophthalmopathy with about 71% sensitivity and approximately 74% specificity, a median of around 6.6 months before onset. Most expanded thyroid clonotypes (frequency above 0.001) were also detected in blood, suggesting blood repertoires may reflect thyroid immune responses. No statistical method was used to set the sample size in advance, and investigators knew the group allocation. Ophthalmopathy was separated from stable hyperthyroidism by a 13 V-J signature model, with around 88% sensitivity and roughly 81% specificity obtained in cross-validation and 80%/75% obtained in testing.

TCR beta CDR3 regions were amplified from RNA transcripts. A first-round RT-PCR of the TCR CDR3 used the HTBI primer set with the Qiagen OneStep RT-PCR kit. A second multiplex PCR round built the libraries, followed by size selection and purification. The libraries were sequenced on an Illumina HiSeq2000 using paired-end 100 bp reads. In the source study's methods: SOAPnuke was used to process the raw data, throwing out any read that contained adapters or uncalled bases, had a mean Phred below 15, or lacked an exact constant-primer or identifier match. High-quality paired reads were merged with COPE v1.2.5, and unique nucleotide sequences were defined as clonotypes. MiTCR v1.1 was used to align clonotypes to the IMGT TRBV, TRBD and TRBJ reference segments. The analysis included only V-J combinations with a frequency above 0.0001, which together covered roughly 99% of the repertoires. A TCS score was defined as the ratio between F50 (clonal expansion) and ExV (chaos), using BLOSUM62-based TCRdist between CDR3 peptides within each V-J. Welch's t-statistics and random forest reduced fewer than 600 V-J features to 13, which were used in a naive Bayes classifier (R e1071). TCRdb handled the public reads itself, with Q25 trimming in fastp and clone calling in MiXCR, and kept productive beta chains. Rows with one shared CDR3 protein collapse into an entry with the most common genes and DNA. TCRdb, not the authors, supplied the V and J calls. This sample lists about 360,000 distinct CDR3 sequences; about 12% were detected once. The ten largest clones add up to roughly 9.2% of the sample.

For CDR1 and CDR2, the germline V gene (reference sequence) lists LNHDA and SQIVND. From the cysteine through the phenylalanine, the CDR3 covers 15 amino acids. The retained sequence is limited to the CDR3, 45 bases, with the frame set at the first base. Trimming leaves V shorter by 3 bases and J shorter by 14 bases, with the junction holding 14 bases beyond the gene matches. Stable Graves' hyperthyroidism was defined as no progression to ophthalmopathy during 18 months of follow-up. Hyperthyroidism patients were aged 18 to 65 years and newly diagnosed, with disease duration of less than 2 months. Exclusion was applied to patients with uncontrolled infections, other autoimmune diseases, pregnancy or lactation. Clinical symptoms, serum thyroxine and TRAb, thyroid ultrasound, and orbital computed tomography formed the basis for the diagnoses. PBMCs were separated from 10 ml of fresh peripheral blood using Ficoll-Paque density gradient centrifugation. Trizol reagent was used to extract total RNA, and RNA quality was then checked on an Agilent 2100 Bioanalyzer.

The sequenced material came from blood. This clonotype was sampled from a young woman with Graves' hyperthyroidism. This chain is built from TRBV19 and TRBJ2-1, with 9 junctional bases fitting TRBD2. The CDR3 protein is CASSILPEDSGSKFF. The DNA reads as follows: TGTGCCAGTAGTATTCTCCCGGAAGATAGCGGGAGTAAGTTCTTC.